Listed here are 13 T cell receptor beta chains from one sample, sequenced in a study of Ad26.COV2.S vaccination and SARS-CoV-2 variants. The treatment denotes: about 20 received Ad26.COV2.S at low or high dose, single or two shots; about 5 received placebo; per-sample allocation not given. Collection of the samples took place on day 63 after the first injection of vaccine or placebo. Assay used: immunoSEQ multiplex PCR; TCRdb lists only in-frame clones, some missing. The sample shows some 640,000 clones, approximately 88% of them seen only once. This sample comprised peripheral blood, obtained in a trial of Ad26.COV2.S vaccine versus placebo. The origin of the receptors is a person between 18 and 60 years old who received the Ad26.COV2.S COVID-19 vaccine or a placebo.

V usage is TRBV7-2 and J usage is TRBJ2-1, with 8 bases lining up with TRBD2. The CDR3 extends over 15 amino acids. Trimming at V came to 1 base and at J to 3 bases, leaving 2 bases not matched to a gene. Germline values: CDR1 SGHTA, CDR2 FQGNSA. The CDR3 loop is CASSLGRGDYNEQFF. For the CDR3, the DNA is TGTGCCAGCAGCTTAGGGCGGGGGGACTACAATGAGCAGTTCTTC.

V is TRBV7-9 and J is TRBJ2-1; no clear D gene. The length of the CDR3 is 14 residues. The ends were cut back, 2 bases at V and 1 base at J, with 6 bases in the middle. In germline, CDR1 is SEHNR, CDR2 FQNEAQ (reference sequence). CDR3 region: CASSLTYSYNEQFF. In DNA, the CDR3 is TGTGCCAGCAGCTTAACATATTCCTACAATGAGCAGTTCTTC.

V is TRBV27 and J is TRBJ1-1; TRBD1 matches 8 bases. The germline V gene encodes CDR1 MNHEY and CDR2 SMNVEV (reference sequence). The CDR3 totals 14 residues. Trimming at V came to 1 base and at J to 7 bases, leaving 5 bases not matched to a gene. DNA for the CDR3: TGTGCCAGCAGTTTATGGCAGGGGGCCATTGAAGCTTTCTTT. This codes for CASSLWQGAIEAFF.

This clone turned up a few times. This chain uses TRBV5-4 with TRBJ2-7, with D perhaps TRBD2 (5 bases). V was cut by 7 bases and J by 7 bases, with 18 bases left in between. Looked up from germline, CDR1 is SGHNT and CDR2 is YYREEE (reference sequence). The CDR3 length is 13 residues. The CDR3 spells CASYSSGVGEQYF. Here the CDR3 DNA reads TGTGCCAGCTACTCCAGCGGTGTCGGAGAGCAGTACTTC.

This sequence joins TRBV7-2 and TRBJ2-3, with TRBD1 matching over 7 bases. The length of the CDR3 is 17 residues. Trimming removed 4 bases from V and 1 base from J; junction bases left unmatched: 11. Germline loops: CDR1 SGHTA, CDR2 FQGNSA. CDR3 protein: CASSSYPGGMGTDTQYF. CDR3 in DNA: TGTGCCAGCAGCTCTTATCCAGGGGGAATGGGCACAGATACGCAGTATTTT. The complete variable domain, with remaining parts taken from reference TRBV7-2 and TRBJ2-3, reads GAGVSQSPSNKVTEKGKDVELRCDPISGHTALYWYRQSLGQGLEFLIYFQGNSAPDKSGLPSDRFSAERTGGSVSTLTIQRTQQEDSAVYLCASSSYPGGMGTDTQYFGPGTRLTVL.

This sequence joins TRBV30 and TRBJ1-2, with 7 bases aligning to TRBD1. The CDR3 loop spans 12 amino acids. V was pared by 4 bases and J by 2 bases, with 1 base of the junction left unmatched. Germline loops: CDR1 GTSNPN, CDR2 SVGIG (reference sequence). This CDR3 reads CAWTTGNYGYTF. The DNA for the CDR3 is TGTGCCTGGACGACAGGGAACTATGGCTACACCTTC.

Here the CDR3 reads CAWSAGNLAKNIQYF. The DNA of the CDR3 is TGTGCCTGGAGTGCGGGGAATCTAGCCAAAAACATTCAGTACTTC. The chain couples TRBV30 to TRBJ2-4; the D gene is possibly TRBD2 (5 bases). Germline values: CDR1 GTSNPN, CDR2 SVGIG (reference sequence). The CDR3 is 15 amino acids. V lost 1 base and J lost 0, with 10 bases in between.

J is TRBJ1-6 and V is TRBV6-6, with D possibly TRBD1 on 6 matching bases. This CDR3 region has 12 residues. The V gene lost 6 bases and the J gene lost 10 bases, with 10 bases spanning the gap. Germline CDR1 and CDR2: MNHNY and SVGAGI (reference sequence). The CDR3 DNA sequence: TGTGCCAGCAGAACAGGGCCCTCACCCCTCCACTTT. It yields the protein CASRTGPSPLHF.

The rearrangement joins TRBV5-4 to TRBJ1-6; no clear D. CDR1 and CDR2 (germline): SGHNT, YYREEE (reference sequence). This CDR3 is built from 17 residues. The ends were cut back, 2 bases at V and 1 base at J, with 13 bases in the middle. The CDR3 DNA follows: TGTGCCAGCAGCTTTAAGGGCCCCAATTCCTATAATTCACCCCTCCACTTT. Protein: CASSFKGPNSYNSPLHF.

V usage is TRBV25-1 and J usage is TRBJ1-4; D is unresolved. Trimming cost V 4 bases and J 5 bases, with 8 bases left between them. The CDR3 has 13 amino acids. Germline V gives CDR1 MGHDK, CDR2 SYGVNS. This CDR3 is CASSARGNEKLFF. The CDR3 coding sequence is TGTGCCAGCAGTGCCCGAGGGAATGAAAAACTGTTTTTT.

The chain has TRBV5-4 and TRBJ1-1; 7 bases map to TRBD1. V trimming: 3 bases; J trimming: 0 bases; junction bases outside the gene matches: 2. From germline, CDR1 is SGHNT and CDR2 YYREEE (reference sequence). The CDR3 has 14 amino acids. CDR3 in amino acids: CASSWGQMNTEAFF. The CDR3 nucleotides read TGTGCCAGCAGCTGGGGACAGATGAACACTGAAGCTTTCTTT.

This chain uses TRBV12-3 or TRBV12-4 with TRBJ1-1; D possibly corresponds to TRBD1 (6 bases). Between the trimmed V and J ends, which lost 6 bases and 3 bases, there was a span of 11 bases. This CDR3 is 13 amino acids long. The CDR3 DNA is TGTGCCAGCAGGGGACATGAAGACACTGAAGCTTTCTTT. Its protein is CASRGHEDTEAFF.

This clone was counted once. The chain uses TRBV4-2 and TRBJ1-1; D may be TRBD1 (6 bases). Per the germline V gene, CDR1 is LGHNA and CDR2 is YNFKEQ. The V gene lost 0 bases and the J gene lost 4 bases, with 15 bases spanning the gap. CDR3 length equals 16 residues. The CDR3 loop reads CASSQEFRGRVTEAFF. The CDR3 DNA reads TGTGCCAGCAGCCAAGAGTTCAGGGGCCGGGTCACTGAAGCTTTCTTT.